This passage covers 21 T cell receptor beta chains from one sample sequenced in a study of monozygotic twins with inflammatory bowel disease. For each CDR3 protein, TCRdb gives one entry from its re-call of the 5' RACE reads, without DNA. This table lists approximately 120,000 distinct CDR3 sequences. The sample taken for sequencing was blood. The receptors here all came from a human donor with ulcerative colitis or Crohn's disease, or a healthy co-twin of an affected twin (not recorded which).

The chain recombines TRBV2 with TRBJ1-1. The CDR3 length is 13 residues. Germline V gene sequence: CDR1 SNHLY, CDR2 FYNNEI. Here the CDR3 reads CASSERAGSEAFF.

This sequence joins TRBV7-6 and TRBJ2-7; TCRdb selects TRBD2, and the lack of DNA leaves this call unchecked. This CDR3 has 14 residues. CDR1 and CDR2 (germline): SGHVS, FNYEAQ. The CDR3 reads CASSSASPPNEQYF.

The chain has TRBV15 and TRBJ2-7. This CDR3 region has 12 residues. CDR1 and CDR2 from the germline V gene are LNHNV and YYDKDF (reference sequence). CDR3 region: CATSRDSYEQYF. Full variable domain (outside the CDR3, taken from reference TRBV15 and TRBJ2-7): DAMVIQNPRYQVTQFGKPVTLSCSQTLNHNVMYWYQQKSSQAPKLLFHYYDKDFNNEADTPDNFQSRRPNTSFCFLDIRSPGLGDTAMYLCATSRDSYEQYFGPGTRLTVT.

The chain couples TRBV5-5 to TRBJ2-3; TCRdb gives TRBD1 as the D gene, but with no DNA this cannot be confirmed. The germline V gene encodes CDR1 SGHKS and CDR2 YYEKEE (reference sequence). This CDR3 spans 15 amino acids. The CDR3 sequence is CASSLQGALADTQYF.

J is TRBJ1-2 and V is TRBV27. This CDR3 contains 12 residues. Germline loops: CDR1 MNHEY, CDR2 SMNVEV (reference sequence). The CDR3 spells CASMGTNYGYTF.

The chain is built from TRBV20-1 and TRBJ1-2. The CDR3 runs 15 residues. CDR1 is DFQATT and CDR2 is SNEGSKA in the germline V gene (reference sequence). CDR3: CSARAGGGEDYGYTF.

This chain links TRBV4-1 with TRBJ2-3; TCRdb returns TRBD1, unconfirmable since there is no DNA. Germline V gene data show CDR1 as MGHRA and CDR2 as YSYEKL. CDR3 length equals 16 residues. CDR3 sequence: CASSRQGQDRTDTQYF.

CDR3 residues: CSVRGQANTGELFF. The chain recombines TRBV29-1 with TRBJ2-2; TCRdb's D call of TRBD1 is untestable without DNA. The germline CDR1 and CDR2 sequences are SQVTM and ANQGSEA. This CDR3 has 14 residues.

The rearrangement joins TRBV6-1 to TRBJ1-4; with no DNA, the TCRdb D assignment of TRBD1 cannot be verified. CDR3 size: 15 residues. The germline V gene encodes CDR1 MNHNS and CDR2 SASEGT. The CDR3 loop is CASSEARTGREKLFF.

The chain couples TRBV3-1 to TRBJ2-2; TCRdb's D call, TRBD2, is unchecked because there is no DNA. Germline V lookup: CDR1 LGHDT, CDR2 YNNKEL (reference sequence). The CDR3 runs 19 residues. The chain's CDR3 is CASSQVGFGTSLNTGELFF.

The chain couples TRBV7-2 to TRBJ2-1. Germline V CDR1 and CDR2: SGHTA, FQGNSA. The CDR3 length is 13 residues. CDR3: CASSFDLYNEQFF.

The chain's CDR3 is CSVAGLAGVNEQFF. V usage is TRBV29-1 and J usage is TRBJ2-1; TCRdb names TRBD2, which stays unverified in the absence of DNA. This CDR3 is 14 amino acids long. Germline CDR1 and CDR2: SQVTM and ANQGSEA.

This chain's CDR3 is CASSQGENQPQHF. This rearrangement joins TRBV16 to TRBJ1-5. There are 13 residues in the CDR3. Germline CDR1 is KGHSY and CDR2 is FQNENV.

The CDR3 sequence: CASSPAVLNEQYF. The chain links TRBV7-3 to TRBJ2-7; TCRdb's assignment of TRBD2 cannot be checked, as there is no DNA. Germline V lookup: CDR1 SGHTA, CDR2 FQGTGA. This CDR3 is built from 13 residues.

This chain's CDR3 is CASSYRFEATNEKLFF. This rearrangement joins TRBV6-5 to TRBJ1-4. The germline V gene encodes CDR1 MNHEY and CDR2 SVGAGI. This CDR3 is 16 amino acids long.

The chain couples TRBV5-1 to TRBJ1-6; the D gene TCRdb calls, TRBD1, cannot be checked with no DNA. This CDR3 is built from 14 residues. Germline CDR1 reads SGHRS; CDR2 reads YFSETQ. Here the CDR3 reads CASSSGLGDSPLHF. The entire variable domain, with the rest obtained from reference TRBV5-1 and TRBJ1-6, is as follows: KAGVTQTPRYLIKTRGQQVTLSCSPISGHRSVSWYQQTPGQGLQFLFEYFSETQRNKGNFPGRFSGRQFSNSRSEMNVSTLELGDSALYLCASSSGLGDSPLHFGNGTRLTVT.

The chain is built from TRBV29-1 and TRBJ1-1; the TRBD1 assignment by TCRdb is unverifiable without DNA. CDR3 size: 15 residues. The germline CDR1 and CDR2 sequences are SQVTM and ANQGSEA. This CDR3 reads CSVESPGQGGAEAFF.

The V and J genes are TRBV20-1 and TRBJ2-1. The germline gives CDR1 DFQATT, CDR2 SNEGSKA (reference sequence). The CDR3 is 13 residues long. The CDR3 reads CSARDPISDEQFF.

The chain combines TRBV5-4 with TRBJ2-7; TCRdb's D call of TRBD1 is untestable without DNA. The CDR3 extends over 14 amino acids. Germline V gives CDR1 SGHNT, CDR2 YYREEE (reference sequence). CDR3 amino acids: CASTAGTGVYEQYF.

The chain joins TRBV9 to TRBJ2-1. The CDR3 consists of 13 residues. Germline-derived CDR1 and CDR2 are SGDLS and YYNGEE. The CDR3 region is CASSVAGHNEQFF.

This chain joins TRBV10-3 and TRBJ2-7; TCRdb reports TRBD1, a call that lacks DNA to check it against. Germline V gene data show CDR1 as ENHRY and CDR2 as SYGVKD. The CDR3 spans 13 residues. The CDR3 protein is CAISRDRRYEQYF.